The next 24 T cell receptor beta chains were all read from a single sample in a study of PD-1 blockade in classical Hodgkin lymphoma. Each patient's relapse followed autologous stem cell transplantation, and brentuximab vedotin exposure varied. Sequenced by immunoSEQ multiplex PCR; TCRdb stores in-frame clones only, minus some. Here the sample spans around 43,000 clones, just under 80% being singletons. This specimen was peripheral blood mononuclear cells (PBMCs), taken at baseline. The receptor source for this set is a human donor with classical Hodgkin lymphoma.

The chain is built from TRBV18 and TRBJ1-5; D unclear. Germline V gene sequence: CDR1 KGHSH, CDR2 LQKENI. Trimming cost V 4 bases and J 5 bases, with 12 bases left between them. CDR3 length: 14 residues. Here the CDR3 reads CASSLERAYQPQHF. The CDR3 region has the DNA TGTGCCAGCTCACTTGAGAGGGCTTATCAGCCCCAGCATTTT.

The chain employs TRBV2 and TRBJ1-3; D is unclear. V was clipped by 4 bases and J by 0 bases, with 7 bases between them. The CDR3 consists of 14 residues. Germline V gene data show CDR1 as SNHLY and CDR2 as FYNNEI. CDR3 DNA sequence: TGTGCCAGCAGTGTTACCTTCTCTGGAAACACCATATATTTT. It codes for CASSVTFSGNTIYF.

The table lists this clone with a count of one. V and J are TRBV21-1 and TRBJ2-3. TRBV21-1 is a pseudogene. This CDR3 is 13 amino acids long. This chain's CDR3 is CASSKKHGRRRYF. In DNA, the CDR3 is TGTGCCAGCAGCAAAAAACACGGACGGCGGAGGTATTTT.

The chain employs TRBV7-9 and TRBJ1-4, with 7 bases matching TRBD1. Per the germline V gene, CDR1 is SEHNR and CDR2 is FQNEAQ (reference sequence). The CDR3 covers 16 residues. The V segment lost 5 bases and the J segment 0 bases; nucleotides outside the gene matches: 6. This chain's CDR3 is CASSEGTAATNEKLFF. CDR3 bases: TGTGCCAGCAGCGAAGGGACAGCTGCAACTAATGAAAAACTGTTTTTT.

The chain is built from TRBV5-5 and TRBJ2-1; the match to TRBD2 covers 7 bases. J was trimmed by 11 bases and V by 0 bases; bases with no gene match: 17. The CDR3 has 17 amino acids. The germline CDR1 and CDR2 sequences are SGHKS and YYEKEE (reference sequence). The DNA of the CDR3 is TGTGCCAGCAGCTTGGAGGCTCTGCGGGGGAGTCTCAGGAAGCAGTTCTTC. This codes for CASSLEALRGSLRKQFF.

The chain is built from TRBV11-2 and TRBJ2-7; no clear D gene. The CDR3 extends over 12 amino acids. V lost 0 bases and J lost 7, with 7 bases in between. The germline gives CDR1 SGHAT, CDR2 FQNNGV. The CDR3 loop is CASSLDSAEQYF. CDR3 DNA: TGTGCCAGCAGCTTAGACAGTGCTGAGCAGTACTTC.

The chain couples TRBV6-6 to TRBJ2-7; weak D call: TRBD1 (6 bases). CDR3 length: 12 residues. The germline V gene has CDR1 MNHNY and CDR2 SVGAGI (reference sequence). Trimming pared 6 bases from V and 3 bases from J, leaving 9 bases between. CDR3 DNA sequence: TGTGCCAGCAGCTCGACAGGCTACGAGCAGTACTTC. Residues: CASSSTGYEQYF.

The J gene is TRBJ2-7, the V gene TRBV14, with 8 bases lining up with TRBD1. There are 14 residues in the CDR3. Germline assignment: CDR1 SGHDN and CDR2 FVKESK. Germline trimming cut 1 base from V and 6 bases from J; bases unmatched to any gene: 5. This CDR3 reads CASSQGQGRLEQYF. The DNA of the CDR3 is TGTGCCAGCAGCCAAGGACAGGGGAGGCTCGAGCAGTACTTC.

The chain has TRBV5-1 and TRBJ1-1, with D unresolved. CDR3 length: 13 residues. V was clipped by 0 bases and J by 0 bases, with 3 bases between them. The V gene's germline CDR1 is SGHRS and CDR2 YFSETQ. CDR3 loop: CASSLDMNTEAFF. For the CDR3, the DNA is TGCGCCAGCAGCTTGGACATGAACACTGAAGCTTTCTTT.

The chain uses TRBV6-6 and TRBJ1-3, with 8 bases identical to TRBD1. The ends lost 6 bases at V and 2 bases at J; junction bases unmatched: 3. The CDR3 consists of 14 residues. Germline lookup yields CDR1 MNHNY and CDR2 SVGAGI (reference sequence). CDR3 in amino acids: CASSQQGAGNTIYF. In nucleotides, the CDR3 is TGTGCCAGCAGCCAACAGGGGGCTGGAAACACCATATATTTT.

J is TRBJ2-1 and V is TRBV4-3; D is perhaps TRBD1 (7 bases). With 6 bases removed from V and 6 bases from J, the gap between germline ends came to 12 bases. This CDR3 has 13 amino acids. Germline loops: CDR1 LGHNA, CDR2 YSLEER. Written as DNA, the CDR3 is TGCGCCAGCAGACCAGGGGGAGGCAATGAGCAGTTCTTC. Translation: CASRPGGGNEQFF.

For the CDR3, the DNA is TGTGCCAGCAGCTCGTCAGGGATCGGAATGGGGTTTAATGAAAAACTGTTTTTT. Its translation: CASSSSGIGMGFNEKLFF. This chain joins TRBV2 and TRBJ1-4, with D tentatively TRBD1 (5 bases). Per the germline V gene, CDR1 is SNHLY and CDR2 is FYNNEI. The CDR3 has 18 amino acids. V gave up 6 bases and J gave up 4 bases, with 24 bases separating them.

This chain connects TRBV10-3 to TRBJ2-5, with 11 bases aligning to TRBD2. The CDR3 length is 15 residues. The germline V gene has CDR1 ENHRY and CDR2 SYGVKD. The ends lost 7 bases at V and 3 bases at J; junction bases unmatched: 7. CDR3 bases: TGTGCCATCAAGCAAGGGACTAGCGGCGAAGAGACCCAGTACTTC. It encodes CAIKQGTSGEETQYF.

The rearrangement uses TRBV7-9 and TRBJ2-5; 9 bases fit TRBD1. J was trimmed by 3 bases and V by 1 base; bases with no gene match: 0. The germline V gene has CDR1 SEHNR and CDR2 FQNEAQ (reference sequence). This CDR3 region has 14 residues. The CDR3 is CASSLGTGEETQYF. The CDR3 nucleotides are TGTGCCAGCAGCTTAGGGACAGGGGAAGAGACCCAGTACTTC. Variable domain in full (rest from reference TRBV7-9 and TRBJ2-5): DTGVSQNPRHKITKRGQNVTFRCDPISEHNRLYWYRQTLGQGPEFLTYFQNEAQLEKSRLLSDRFSAERPKGSFSTLEIQRTEQGDSAMYLCASSLGTGEETQYFGPGTRLLVL.

A few counts support this clone. The chain has TRBV6-1 and TRBJ1-5; TRBD1 matches 9 bases. V trimming: 7 bases; J trimming: 4 bases; junction bases outside the gene matches: 5. Germline CDR1 MNHNS, CDR2 SASEGT. This CDR3 has 14 amino acids. The CDR3 DNA reads TGTGCCAGCACTATGGACAGGGGAAATCAGCCCCAGCATTTT. The encoded protein is CASTMDRGNQPQHF.

CDR3 sequence (DNA): TGTGCCAGCAGGGGCGGGGGGGGCACAGATACGCAGTATTTT. Its translation is CASRGGGGTDTQYF. The chain links TRBV2 to TRBJ2-3, with 9 bases identical to TRBD2. V was clipped by 6 bases and J by 1 base; unmatched bases: 2. The CDR3 loop spans 14 amino acids. Germline V gene sequence: CDR1 SNHLY, CDR2 FYNNEI.

This clone showed up just a few times. The rearrangement links TRBV4-2 to TRBJ2-4, with 16 bases identical to TRBD2. V dropped 0 bases and J dropped 15; count of bases not matched to a gene: 8. The CDR3 covers 16 residues. From germline, CDR1 is LGHNA and CDR2 YNFKEQ. CDR3 amino acids: CASSQDYGTSGGVWYF. As DNA, the CDR3 is TGTGCCAGCAGCCAAGATTACGGGACTAGCGGGGGGGTATGGTACTTC.

The chain recombines TRBV7-9 with TRBJ1-2; TRBD1 aligns across 8 bases. Trimming cost V 5 bases and J 7 bases; bases outside gene matches: 12. Germline V gives CDR1 SEHNR, CDR2 FQNEAQ (reference sequence). CDR3 length: 15 residues. CDR3 in DNA: TGTGCCAGCAGCCCAGATCAACAGGGGGAGGGTGGCTACACCTTC. Its protein product is CASSPDQQGEGGYTF.

This sequence joins TRBV29-1 and TRBJ2-3; the match to TRBD2 covers 10 bases. In germline, CDR1 is SQVTM, CDR2 ANQGSEA. CDR3 length: 15 residues. The ends lost 4 bases at V and 2 bases at J; junction bases unmatched: 6. The CDR3 is CSVGPSGGYTDTQYF. The CDR3 bases are TGCAGCGTTGGGCCTAGCGGGGGATACACAGATACGCAGTATTTT.

The chain uses TRBV15 and TRBJ2-1; TRBD1 aligns across 8 bases. Germline values: CDR1 LNHNV, CDR2 YYDKDF (reference sequence). The CDR3 is 15 amino acids. Trimming cost V 2 bases and J 8 bases; bases outside gene matches: 8. The CDR3 loop reads CATSRPDRGNDEQFF. Here the CDR3 DNA reads TGTGCCACCAGCAGACCTGACAGGGGTAACGATGAGCAGTTCTTC.

J is TRBJ2-2 and V is TRBV27; no firm D call. The CDR3 is 13 residues long. The ends were cut back, 0 bases at V and 3 bases at J, with 2 bases in the middle. The germline V gene encodes CDR1 MNHEY and CDR2 SMNVEV (reference sequence). CDR3: CASSLSDTGELFF. CDR3 bases: TGTGCCAGCAGTTTATCGGACACCGGGGAGCTGTTTTTT.

The CDR3 reads CASSYSRVSGKLFF. Here the CDR3 DNA reads TGTGCCAGCAGTTACTCGAGAGTCTCGGGAAAACTGTTTTTT. The V gene is TRBV6-6, the J gene TRBJ1-4, with D hard to call. The germline V and J ends were trimmed by 0 bases and 10 bases, with 12 bases remaining between them. CDR1 is MNHNY and CDR2 is SVGAGI in the germline V gene (reference sequence). There are 14 residues in the CDR3.

This clone is labeled as medium-sized. The chain recombines TRBV2 with TRBJ1-6; 9 bases match TRBD1. V dropped 8 bases and J dropped 12; count of bases not matched to a gene: 11. This CDR3 is built from 14 residues. CDR1 is SNHLY and CDR2 is FYNNEI in the germline V gene. The CDR3 loop is CASLLTGGALPLHF. CDR3 nucleotide sequence: TGTGCCAGCCTACTAACAGGGGGCGCCTTACCCCTCCACTTT.

CDR3 sequence reads: CASSYGGDAYEQYF. Here the CDR3 DNA reads TGCGCCAGCAGCTACGGAGGGGACGCTTACGAGCAGTACTTC. The chain is built from TRBV5-1 and TRBJ2-7; tentatively, D is TRBD2 (6 bases). The germline CDR1 and CDR2 sequences are SGHRS and YFSETQ. This CDR3 is 14 amino acids long. Trimming pared 3 bases from V and 4 bases from J, leaving 14 bases between.